Listed below are T cell receptor beta chains from one sample, sequenced in a study of blood T cell repertoires in COVID-19. The protocol was immunoSEQ multiplex PCR, while the TCRdb copy is restricted to in-frame clones and leaves out a portion. The sample contains 220,000 or so clones, around four fifths of which appear only once. The sequenced sample was peripheral blood. All receptors come from a man aged 25 to 45 with active or convalescent COVID-19. CDR3s include the opening cysteine and the closing phenylalanine or tryptophan. D genes are given only for firm matches. For some rows the clone size is stated as once, few or many, or as a class when expanded; others skip it.

abundance	v_gene	d_gene	len	j_gene	CDR3nt	CDR3aa
-	TRBV4-1	TRBD2	15	TRBJ2-3	TGCGCCAGCAGCCCAGCGGGAGGGAGGACAGATACGCAGTATTTT	CASSPAGGRTDTQYF
-	TRBV4-2	-	21	TRBJ1-2	TGTGCCAGCAGCCAAGATATCCCGGCTGGTTGGGTGGGCGATAAATCGAATGGCTACACCTTC	CASSQDIPAGWVGDKSNGYTF
-	TRBV24-1	-	15	TRBJ2-3	TGTGCCACCAGTGATTTGTCAGGGTTGGCAGCTACGCAGTATTTT	CATSDLSGLAATQYF
-	TRBV19	-	15	TRBJ1-6	TGTGCCAGTACCTCGACAAGCTCCTATAATTCACCCCTCCACTTT	CASTSTSSYNSPLHF
-	TRBV13	TRBD1	14	TRBJ1-1	TGTGCCAGCGCAGGGGGTGCAGGGAACACTGAAGCTTTCTTT	CASAGGAGNTEAFF
-	TRBV2	-	17	TRBJ2-2	TGTGCCAGCAGTGAAGCGCTTCTAGTAAGGAGCACCGGGGAGCTGTTTTTT	CASSEALLVRSTGELFF
-	TRBV28	-	15	TRBJ2-7	TGTGCCAGCAGTTTTGCCAGACAGTTAAGATACGAGCAGTACTTC	CASSFARQLRYEQYF
-	TRBV4-3	TRBD1	14	TRBJ2-3	TGCGCCAGCAGCCAACAAACAGGGGCAGATACGCAGTATTTT	CASSQQTGADTQYF
-	TRBV19	-	16	TRBJ1-3	TGTGCCAGTAGTCCGGGGTCGGTGGGTAACCGGAACACCATATATTTT	CASSPGSVGNRNTIYF
-	TRBV10-3	TRBD1	15	TRBJ2-5	TGTGCCATCAGCACCCGCTGGACAGGGACGGAGACCCAGTACTTC	CAISTRWTGTETQYF
-	TRBV6-5	TRBD1	15	TRBJ2-7	TGTGCCAGCAGACGATCCGGGACAGACCCTTACGAGCAGTACTTC	CASRRSGTDPYEQYF
few	TRBV20-1	-	14	TRBJ2-3	TGCAGTGCTAGTCCCAGTCCCCCTCGCAATACGCAGTATTTT	CSASPSPPRNTQYF
-	TRBV18	-	15	TRBJ1-1	TGTGCCAGCTCACACGAGCCGGGGGTTGGGACTGAAGCTTTCTTT	CASSHEPGVGTEAFF
few	TRBV21-1	-	16	TRBJ1-2	TGTGCCAGCAGCAAAGATCAAAGGGGGAGGGACTATGGCTACACCTTC	CASSKDQRGRDYGYTF
-	TRBV18	-	15	TRBJ1-1	TGTGCCAGCTCACTTGGGGCCTCGGAGAACACTGAAGCTTTCTTT	CASSLGASENTEAFF
-	TRBV7-2	-	15	TRBJ1-3	TGTGCCAGCAGCTTAGGCGGCAGCTCTGGAAACACCATATATTTT	CASSLGGSSGNTIYF
-	TRBV27	-	12	TRBJ1-1	TGTGCCAGCAGTCCCCCAGGGGCTGAAGCTTTCTTT	CASSPPGAEAFF
few	TRBV4-1	-	15	TRBJ2-5	TGCGCCAGCAGCCAAGGTGTGCCCGCGGGGCGGACCCAGTACTTC	CASSQGVPAGRTQYF
-	TRBV7-9	TRBD1	17	TRBJ1-3	TGTGCCAGCAGCCCCTCAACCGGGACAGCCCTTGGAAACACCATATATTTT	CASSPSTGTALGNTIYF
-	TRBV11-2	-	14	TRBJ2-7	TGTGCCAGCAGCCCCGACAGTTCCTCCTACGAGCAGTACTTC	CASSPDSSSYEQYF
-	TRBV6-6	-	15	TRBJ2-7	TGTGCCAGCAGTGGCACGACTAGTCCCTCCTACGAGCAGTACTTC	CASSGTTSPSYEQYF
once	TRBV10-3	-	13	TRBJ1-1	TGTGCCATCAGTGAAAGCTTTAACCCAGAAGCTTTCTTT	CAISESFNPEAFF
-	TRBV29-1	TRBD1	13	TRBJ1-1	TGCAGCGTTGGCCAGACAGGGGGCACTGAAGCTTTCTTT	CSVGQTGGTEAFF
-	TRBV28	-	14	TRBJ1-1	TGTGCCAGCAGTTTATCCTGGAGGGCGACTGAAGCTTTCTTT	CASSLSWRATEAFF
once	TRBV25-1	TRBD1	16	TRBJ2-1	TGTGCCAGCAGTGCTGCAACAGGGGTGATTTACAATGAGCAGTTCTTC	CASSAATGVIYNEQFF
-	TRBV27	TRBD1	16	TRBJ2-3	TGTGCCAGCAGTTCTGGACAGGGGGGTTCCCCAGATACGCAGTATTTT	CASSSGQGGSPDTQYF
-	TRBV4-2	TRBD2	17	TRBJ2-5	TGTGCCAGCAGCCAAGAGCATACAGCGGGATACCAAGAGACCCAGTACTTC	CASSQEHTAGYQETQYF
-	TRBV28	-	15	TRBJ2-2	TGTGCCAGCAGTCGCTCAGGGGCGGCGGCCGGGGAGCTGTTTTTT	CASSRSGAAAGELFF
-	TRBV30	TRBD1	17	TRBJ2-6	TGTGCCTGGAGAAAGGGGGCGGTTGGAGCTGGGGCCAACGTCCTGACTTTC	CAWRKGAVGAGANVLTF
-	TRBV6-1	TRBD2	17	TRBJ2-1	TGTGCCAGCAGTGACTTAGGAGGGACTAGCCGATACAATGAGCAGTTCTTC	CASSDLGGTSRYNEQFF
-	TRBV6-6	TRBD1	14	TRBJ2-1	TGTGCCAGCAAGCAGACAGGGTTAGGGGATGAGCAGTTCTTC	CASKQTGLGDEQFF
-	TRBV4-3	-	15	TRBJ2-7	TGCGCCAGCAGCCAAGGAACCGGGGTCGCCTACGAGCAGTACTTC	CASSQGTGVAYEQYF
-	TRBV7-2	-	13	TRBJ2-3	TGTGCCAGCAACATAGGGGCGACAGATACGCAGTATTTT	CASNIGATDTQYF
-	TRBV6-5	-	13	TRBJ1-2	TGTGCCAGCAGCTGGGGCAGGGTGGATGGCTACACCTTC	CASSWGRVDGYTF
-	TRBV9	TRBD2	19	TRBJ2-3	TGTGCCAGCAGCGTAGGGAGGGGAGGGGTTAGAGCGGGAGTCGATACGCAGTATTTT	CASSVGRGGVRAGVDTQYF
-	TRBV18	TRBD2	15	TRBJ2-7	TGTGCCAGCTCACCGGCTGCGGGGGGCTCCTACGAGCAGTACTTC	CASSPAAGGSYEQYF
-	TRBV5-1	-	15	TRBJ1-1	TGCGCCAGCAGTACGACAGGCCAAATGAACACTGAAGCTTTCTTT	CASSTTGQMNTEAFF
-	TRBV4-3	-	13	TRBJ1-4	TGCGCCAGCAGCCAAAAAGGCGGGGAAAAACTGTTTTTT	CASSQKGGEKLFF
-	TRBV4-3	TRBD2	16	TRBJ2-3	TGCGCCAGCAGCCAAACTAGCGGGGCTAGCACAGATACGCAGTATTTT	CASSQTSGASTDTQYF
once	TRBV3-1/TRBV3-2	-	12	TRBJ2-1	TGTGCCAGCAGCCAAGACGGAGATGAGCAGTTCTTC	CASSQDGDEQFF
-	TRBV2	-	13	TRBJ1-4	TGTGCCAGCAGGCGGGGGGGAGGTGAAAAACTGTTTTTT	CASRRGGGEKLFF
-	TRBV6-5	-	14	TRBJ2-7	TGTGCCAGCAGTTACTCGGGTAGGGGAGGCGAGCAGTACTTC	CASSYSGRGGEQYF
-	TRBV19	-	13	TRBJ1-2	TGTGCCAGTAGTTGGAGCACTAACTATGGCTACACCTTC	CASSWSTNYGYTF
many	TRBV11-2	-	14	TRBJ2-4	TGTGCCAGCAGCTGGGGGCCAGAACGGGGCATTCAGTACTTC	CASSWGPERGIQYF
-	TRBV7-2	-	13	TRBJ1-5	TGTGCCAGCAGCGAGGGGGTGGGTCAGCCCCAGCATTTT	CASSEGVGQPQHF
-	TRBV24-1	TRBD2	20	TRBJ2-2	TGTGCCACCAGTGATTTGCGGACTAGCGGGGGACCTTTGAGGACCGGGGAGCTGTTTTTT	CATSDLRTSGGPLRTGELFF
few	TRBV30	-	20	TRBJ2-2	TGTGCCTGGAGCCCCAGTGGCGGACCACGAGGGTTCTTTAACACCGGGGAGCTGTTTTTT	CAWSPSGGPRGFFNTGELFF
-	TRBV28	-	13	TRBJ2-5	TGTGCCAGCAGCCAAAACAACCAAGAGACCCAGTACTTC	CASSQNNQETQYF
-	TRBV7-6	-	18	TRBJ1-3	TGTGCCAGCAGCCCCGCAGCGGGACGGACGGGTCCTGGAAACACCATATATTTT	CASSPAAGRTGPGNTIYF